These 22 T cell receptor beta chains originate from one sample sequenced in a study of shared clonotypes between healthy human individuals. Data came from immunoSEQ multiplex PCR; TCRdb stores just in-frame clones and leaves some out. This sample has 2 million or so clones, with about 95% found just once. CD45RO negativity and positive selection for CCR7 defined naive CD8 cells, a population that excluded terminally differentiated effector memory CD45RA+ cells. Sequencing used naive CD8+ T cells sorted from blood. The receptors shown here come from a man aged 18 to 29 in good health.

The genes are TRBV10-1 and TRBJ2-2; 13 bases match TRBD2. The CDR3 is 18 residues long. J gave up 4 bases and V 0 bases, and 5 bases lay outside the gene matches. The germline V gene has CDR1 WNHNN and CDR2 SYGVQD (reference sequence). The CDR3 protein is CASSESRTSGSVTGELFF. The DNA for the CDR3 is TGCGCCAGCAGTGAGTCGAGGACTAGCGGGAGTGTCACCGGGGAGCTGTTTTTT.

The CDR3 region has the DNA TGCGCCAGCAGCTTGTTAGGGACTAGCGGCTACGAGCAGTACTTC. It specifies CASSLLGTSGYEQYF. J is TRBJ2-7 and V is TRBV5-1; TRBD2 matches at 11 bases. Germline CDR1 is SGHRS and CDR2 is YFSETQ. This CDR3 comprises 15 residues. Germline trimming cut 1 base from V and 3 bases from J; bases unmatched to any gene: 3.

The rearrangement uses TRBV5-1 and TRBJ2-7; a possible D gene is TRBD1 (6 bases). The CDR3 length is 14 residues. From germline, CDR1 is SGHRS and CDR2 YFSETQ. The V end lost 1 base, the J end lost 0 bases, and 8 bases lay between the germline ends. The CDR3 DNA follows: TGCGCCAGCAGCTTGCACAGGGACTCCTACGAGCAGTACTTC. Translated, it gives CASSLHRDSYEQYF. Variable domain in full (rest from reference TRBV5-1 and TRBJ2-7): KAGVTQTPRYLIKTRGQQVTLSCSPISGHRSVSWYQQTPGQGLQFLFEYFSETQRNKGNFPGRFSGRQFSNSRSEMNVSTLELGDSALYLCASSLHRDSYEQYFGPGTRLTVT.

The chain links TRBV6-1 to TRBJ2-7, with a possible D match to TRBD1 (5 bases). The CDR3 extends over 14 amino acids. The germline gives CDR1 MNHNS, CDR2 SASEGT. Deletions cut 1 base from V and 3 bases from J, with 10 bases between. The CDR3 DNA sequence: TGTGCCAGCAGTGAAGGGCAGGGCGACTACGAGCAGTACTTC. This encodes CASSEGQGDYEQYF.

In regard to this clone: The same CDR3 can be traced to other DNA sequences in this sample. Here the CDR3 DNA reads TGTGCCAGCAGTTTCCAGGGGAGCTCCTACGAGCAGTACTTC. Translated: CASSFQGSSYEQYF. The chain employs TRBV27 and TRBJ2-7; D possibly corresponds to TRBD1 (6 bases). CDR3 length: 14 residues. Germline V lookup: CDR1 MNHEY, CDR2 SMNVEV (reference sequence). Trimming removed 3 bases from V and 0 bases from J, with 9 bases in between.

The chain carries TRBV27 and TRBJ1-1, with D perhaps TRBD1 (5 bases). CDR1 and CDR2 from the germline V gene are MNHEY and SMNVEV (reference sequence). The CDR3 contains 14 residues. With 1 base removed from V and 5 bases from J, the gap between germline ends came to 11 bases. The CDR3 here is CASSLWQGRTEAFF. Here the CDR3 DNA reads TGTGCCAGCAGTTTATGGCAGGGTCGAACTGAAGCTTTCTTT.

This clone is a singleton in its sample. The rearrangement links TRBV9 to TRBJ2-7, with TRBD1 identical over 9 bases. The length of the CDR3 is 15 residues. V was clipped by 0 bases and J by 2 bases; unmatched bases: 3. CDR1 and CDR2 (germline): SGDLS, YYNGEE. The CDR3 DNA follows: TGTGCCAGCAGCGTAGCGACAGGGGGGGCCTACGAGCAGTACTTC. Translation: CASSVATGGAYEQYF.

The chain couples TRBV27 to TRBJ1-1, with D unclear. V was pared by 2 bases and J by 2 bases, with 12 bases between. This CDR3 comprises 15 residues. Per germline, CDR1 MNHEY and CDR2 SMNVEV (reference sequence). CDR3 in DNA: TGTGCCAGCAGTTTAGAAGGGAACTTTAACACTGAAGCTTTCTTT. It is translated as CASSLEGNFNTEAFF.

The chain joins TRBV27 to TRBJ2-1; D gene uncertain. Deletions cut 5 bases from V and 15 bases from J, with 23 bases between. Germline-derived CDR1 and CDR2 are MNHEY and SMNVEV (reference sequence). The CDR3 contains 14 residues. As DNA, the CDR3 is TGTGCCAGCAGTCCGATAACCCTGGACCAAGACTTGTTCTTC. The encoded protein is CASSPITLDQDLFF.

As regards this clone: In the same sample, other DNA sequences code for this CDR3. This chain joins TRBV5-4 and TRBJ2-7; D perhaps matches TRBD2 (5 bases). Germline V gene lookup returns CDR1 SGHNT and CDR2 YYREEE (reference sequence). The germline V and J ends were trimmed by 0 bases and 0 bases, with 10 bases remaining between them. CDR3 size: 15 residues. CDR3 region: CASSLDPGYSYEQYF. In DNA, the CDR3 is TGTGCCAGCAGCTTGGATCCGGGGTACTCCTACGAGCAGTACTTC. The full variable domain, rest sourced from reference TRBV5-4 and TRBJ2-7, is ETGVTQSPTHLIKTRGQQVTLRCSSQSGHNTVSWYQQALGQGPQFIFQYYREEENGRGNFPPRFSGLQFPNYSSELNVNALELDDSALYLCASSLDPGYSYEQYFGPGTRLTVT.

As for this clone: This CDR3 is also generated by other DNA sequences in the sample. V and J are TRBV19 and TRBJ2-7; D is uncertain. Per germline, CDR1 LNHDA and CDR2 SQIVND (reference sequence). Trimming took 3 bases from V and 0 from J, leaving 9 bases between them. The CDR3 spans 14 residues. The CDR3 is CASSISGTSYEQYF. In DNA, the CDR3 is TGTGCCAGTAGTATTAGTGGTACCTCCTACGAGCAGTACTTC. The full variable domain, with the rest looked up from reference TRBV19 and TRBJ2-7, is DGGITQSPKYLFRKEGQNVTLSCEQNLNHDAMYWYRQDPGQGLRLIYYSQIVNDFQKGDIAEGYSVSREKKESFPLTVTSAQKNPTAFYLCASSISGTSYEQYFGPGTRLTVT.

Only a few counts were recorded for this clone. This CDR3 reads CASAPGTGGGYGYTF. In DNA, the CDR3 is TGTGCCAGCGCCCCCGGGACAGGGGGTGGCTATGGCTACACCTTC. The chain couples TRBV25-1 to TRBJ1-2; TRBD1 matches at 11 bases. The CDR3 consists of 15 residues. Germline V gene lookup returns CDR1 MGHDK and CDR2 SYGVNS. The J segment lost 4 bases and the V segment lost 8 bases, leaving 9 bases of the junction unmatched.

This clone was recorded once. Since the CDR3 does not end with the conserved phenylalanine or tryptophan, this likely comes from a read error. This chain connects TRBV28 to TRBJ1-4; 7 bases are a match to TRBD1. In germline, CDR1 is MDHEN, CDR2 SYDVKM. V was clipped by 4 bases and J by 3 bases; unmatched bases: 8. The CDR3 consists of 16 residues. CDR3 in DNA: TGTGCCAGCAGTTGGGTACAGGGGAGGTCTAATGAAAAACTGTTTTGT. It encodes CASSWVQGRSNEKLFC.

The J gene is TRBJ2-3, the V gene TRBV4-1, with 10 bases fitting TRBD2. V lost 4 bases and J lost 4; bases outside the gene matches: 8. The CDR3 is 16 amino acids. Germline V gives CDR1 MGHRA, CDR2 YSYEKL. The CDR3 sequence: CASSRVLAGAADTQYF. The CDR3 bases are TGCGCCAGCAGCCGGGTTCTAGCGGGAGCTGCAGATACGCAGTATTTT.

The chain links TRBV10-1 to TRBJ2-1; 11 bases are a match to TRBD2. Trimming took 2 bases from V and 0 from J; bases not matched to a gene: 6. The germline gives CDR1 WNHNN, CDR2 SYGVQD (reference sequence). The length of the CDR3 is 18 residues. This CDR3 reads CASSEKTSGSGSYNEQFF. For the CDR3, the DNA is TGCGCCAGCAGTGAGAAAACTAGCGGGAGTGGCTCCTACAATGAGCAGTTCTTC.

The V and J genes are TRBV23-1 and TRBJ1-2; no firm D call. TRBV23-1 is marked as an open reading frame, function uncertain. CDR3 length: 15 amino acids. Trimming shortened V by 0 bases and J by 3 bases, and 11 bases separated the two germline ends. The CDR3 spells CASSQSRRTDYGYTF. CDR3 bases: TGCGCCAGCAGTCAATCAAGACGGACCGACTATGGCTACACCTTC.

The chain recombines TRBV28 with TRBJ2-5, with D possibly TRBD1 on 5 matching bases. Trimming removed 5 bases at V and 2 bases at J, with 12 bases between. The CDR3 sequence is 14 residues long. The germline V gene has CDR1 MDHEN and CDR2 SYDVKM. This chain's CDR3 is CASSTSRAQETQYF. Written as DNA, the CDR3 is TGTGCCAGCAGTACCTCCAGGGCTCAAGAGACCCAGTACTTC.

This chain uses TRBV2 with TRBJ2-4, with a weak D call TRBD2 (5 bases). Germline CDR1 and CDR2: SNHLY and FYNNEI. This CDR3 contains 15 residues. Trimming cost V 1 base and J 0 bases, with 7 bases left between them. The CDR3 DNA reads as TGTGCCAGCAGTGAAGTCGGGATAGCCAAAAACATTCAGTACTTC. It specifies CASSEVGIAKNIQYF.

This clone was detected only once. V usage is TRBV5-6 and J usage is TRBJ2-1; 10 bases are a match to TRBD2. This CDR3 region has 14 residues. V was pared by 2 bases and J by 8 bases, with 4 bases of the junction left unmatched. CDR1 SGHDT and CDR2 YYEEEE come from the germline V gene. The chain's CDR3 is CASSFEREGHEQFF. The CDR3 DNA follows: TGTGCCAGCAGCTTTGAGCGGGAGGGCCATGAGCAGTTCTTC.

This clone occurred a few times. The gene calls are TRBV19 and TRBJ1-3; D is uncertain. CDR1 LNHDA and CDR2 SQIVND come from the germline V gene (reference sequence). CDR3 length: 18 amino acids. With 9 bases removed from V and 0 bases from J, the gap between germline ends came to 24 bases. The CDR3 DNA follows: TGTGCCAGCTTCCCGCGGTCGAACCTAACCGTCTCTGGAAACACCATATATTTT. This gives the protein CASFPRSNLTVSGNTIYF.

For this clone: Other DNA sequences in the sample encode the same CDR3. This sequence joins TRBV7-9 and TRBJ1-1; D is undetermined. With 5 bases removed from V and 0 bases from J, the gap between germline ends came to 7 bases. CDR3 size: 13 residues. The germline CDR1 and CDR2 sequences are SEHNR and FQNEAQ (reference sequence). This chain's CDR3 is CASSPDMNTEAFF. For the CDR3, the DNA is TGTGCCAGCAGCCCAGACATGAACACTGAAGCTTTCTTT.

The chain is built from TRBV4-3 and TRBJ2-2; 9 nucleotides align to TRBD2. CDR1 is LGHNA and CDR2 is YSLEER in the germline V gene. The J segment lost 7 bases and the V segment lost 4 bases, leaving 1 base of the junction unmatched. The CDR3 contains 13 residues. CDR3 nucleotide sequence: TGCGCCAGCAGCCGCGGGGGGGACGGGGAGCTGTTTTTT. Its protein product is CASSRGGDGELFF.